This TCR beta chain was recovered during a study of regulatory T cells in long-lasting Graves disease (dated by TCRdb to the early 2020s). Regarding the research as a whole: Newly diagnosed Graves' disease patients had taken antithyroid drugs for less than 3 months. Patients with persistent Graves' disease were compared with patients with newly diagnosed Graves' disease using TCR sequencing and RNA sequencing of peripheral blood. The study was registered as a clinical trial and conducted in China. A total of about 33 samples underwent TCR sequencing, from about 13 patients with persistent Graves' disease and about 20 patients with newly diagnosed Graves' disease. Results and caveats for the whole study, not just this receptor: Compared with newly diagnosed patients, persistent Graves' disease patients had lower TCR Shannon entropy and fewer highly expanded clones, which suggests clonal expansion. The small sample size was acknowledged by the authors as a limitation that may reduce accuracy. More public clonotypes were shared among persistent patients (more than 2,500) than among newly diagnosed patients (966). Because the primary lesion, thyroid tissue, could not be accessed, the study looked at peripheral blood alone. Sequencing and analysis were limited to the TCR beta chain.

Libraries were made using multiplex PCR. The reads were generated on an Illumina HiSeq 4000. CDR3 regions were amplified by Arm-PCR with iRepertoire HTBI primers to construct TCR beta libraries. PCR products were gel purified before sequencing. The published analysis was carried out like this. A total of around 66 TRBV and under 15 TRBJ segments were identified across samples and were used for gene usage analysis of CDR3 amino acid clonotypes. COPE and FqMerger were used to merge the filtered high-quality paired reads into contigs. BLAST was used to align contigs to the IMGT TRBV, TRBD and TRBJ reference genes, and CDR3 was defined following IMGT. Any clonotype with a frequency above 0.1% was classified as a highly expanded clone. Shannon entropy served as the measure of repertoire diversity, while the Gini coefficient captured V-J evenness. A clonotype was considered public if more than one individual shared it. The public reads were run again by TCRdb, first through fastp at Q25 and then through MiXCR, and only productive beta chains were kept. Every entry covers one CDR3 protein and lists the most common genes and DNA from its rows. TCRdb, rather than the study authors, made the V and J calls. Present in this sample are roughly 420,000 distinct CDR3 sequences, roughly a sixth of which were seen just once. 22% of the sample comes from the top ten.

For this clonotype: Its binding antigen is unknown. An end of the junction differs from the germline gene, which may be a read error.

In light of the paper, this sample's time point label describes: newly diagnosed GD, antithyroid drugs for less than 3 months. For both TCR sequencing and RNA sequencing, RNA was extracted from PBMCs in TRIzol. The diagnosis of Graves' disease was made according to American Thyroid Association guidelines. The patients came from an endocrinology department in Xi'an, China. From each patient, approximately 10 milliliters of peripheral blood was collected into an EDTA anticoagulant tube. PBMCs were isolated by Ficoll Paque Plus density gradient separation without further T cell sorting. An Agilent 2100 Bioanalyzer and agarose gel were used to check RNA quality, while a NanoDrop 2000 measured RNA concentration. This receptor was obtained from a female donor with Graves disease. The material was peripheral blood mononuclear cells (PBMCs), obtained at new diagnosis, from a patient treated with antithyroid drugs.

The CDR3 has the sequence CASSLNRPQHF. DNA sequence: TGTGCCAGCAGTTTGAATCGGCCCCAGCATTTT. The V and J segments used are TRBV28 and TRBJ1-5; no D gene is confidently identified. The cysteine opens and the phenylalanine closes a CDR3 of 11 amino acids. Only the CDR3 portion is preserved as DNA: 33 bases, with reading frame beginning at the first base. CDR1 is given as MDHEN and CDR2 as SYDVKM, both from the germline V gene.